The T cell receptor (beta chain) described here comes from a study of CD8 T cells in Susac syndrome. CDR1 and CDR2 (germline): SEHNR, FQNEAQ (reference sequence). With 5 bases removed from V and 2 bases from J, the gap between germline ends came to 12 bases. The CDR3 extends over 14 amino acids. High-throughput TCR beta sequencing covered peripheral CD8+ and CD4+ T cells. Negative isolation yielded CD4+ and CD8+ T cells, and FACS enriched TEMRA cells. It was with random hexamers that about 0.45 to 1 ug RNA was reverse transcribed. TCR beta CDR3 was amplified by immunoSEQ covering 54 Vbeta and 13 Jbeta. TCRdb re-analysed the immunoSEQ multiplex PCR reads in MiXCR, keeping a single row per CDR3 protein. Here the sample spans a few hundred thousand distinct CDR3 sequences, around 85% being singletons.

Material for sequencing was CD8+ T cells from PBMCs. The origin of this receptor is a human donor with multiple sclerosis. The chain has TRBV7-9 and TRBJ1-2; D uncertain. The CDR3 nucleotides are TGTGCCAGCAGCCCCGTGAGGTCGAACTATGGCTACACCTTC. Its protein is CASSPVRSNYGYTF. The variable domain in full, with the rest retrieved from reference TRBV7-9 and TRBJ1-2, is DTGVSQNPRHKITKRGQNVTFRCDPISEHNRLYWYRQTLGQGPEFLTYFQNEAQLEKSRLLSDRFSAERPKGSFSTLEIQRTEQGDSAMYLCASSPVRSNYGYTFGSGTRLTVV.